Below are 2 T cell receptor beta chains sequenced from a single sample in a study of CD8 T cells in ankylosing spondylitis. TCRdb independently ran MiXCR on the 5' RACE reads; one entry per CDR3 protein. The table records some 39,000 distinct CDR3 sequences, roughly 11% of them present only once. Sequencing was done on a sample of synovial fluid, either unsorted or a sorted T cell fraction (not recorded which). These receptors were collected from a male donor with ankylosing spondylitis.

J is TRBJ2-3 and V is TRBV10-3, with D uncertain. V was clipped by 5 bases and J by 1 base, with 7 bases between them. This CDR3 comprises 13 residues. Looked up from germline, CDR1 is ENHRY and CDR2 is SYGVKD. The DNA for the CDR3 is TGTGCCATCAGTCCTGCGGGCACAGATACGCAGTATTTT. Translation gives CAISPAGTDTQYF.

This sequence joins TRBV12-3 or TRBV12-4 and TRBJ2-5; TRBD1 matches 10 bases. CDR3 length: 15 amino acids. V dropped 9 bases and J dropped 5; count of bases not matched to a gene: 12. The CDR3 DNA is TGTGCCAGTTCGTTGGGGACAGGGGTCGGGGAGACCCAGTACTTC. Translated: CASSLGTGVGETQYF.